This paragraph reports one TCR beta chain. Its target is unknown. Trimming pared 6 bases from V and 3 bases from J, leaving 18 bases between. CDR3 size: 16 residues. CDR1 is SNHLY, CDR2 FYNNEI, per germline. Indicated time point: newly diagnosed GD, antithyroid drugs for less than 3 months. Following extraction of RNA from PBMCs, that RNA was used to make the TCR library. The TCR beta library used iRepertoire HTBI primers with Arm-PCR amplification of CDR3. MiXCR, run by TCRdb on the multiplex PCR reads, gives a single entry per CDR3 protein. The data hold roughly 610,000 distinct CDR3 sequences, with 15% to 20% observed a single time. This sample was included in a study of regulatory T cells in long-lasting Graves disease. Findings and caveats of the study: Those with persistent Graves' had less TCR diversity than newly diagnosed patients.

This same sample was also part of a study on T cells in Graves' hyperthyroidism and ophthalmopathy. That source notes: The model forecast ophthalmopathy, anticipating it by a median about six months before onset.

The rearrangement joins TRBV2 to TRBJ1-5; a possible D gene is TRBD1 (6 bases). The TCR sequence derives from a man aged 18 to 35 with Graves disease. The input for sequencing was peripheral blood mononuclear cells (PBMCs), taken at new diagnosis, from a patient treated with antithyroid drugs. The CDR3 coding sequence is TGTGCCAGCAGACCCGGGGAGGGGGGCTTCAATCAGCCCCAGCATTTT. Protein sequence: CASRPGEGGFNQPQHF.